This T cell receptor beta chain was documented in a study of CD8+ T cells in alopecia areata. Alopecia areata patients provided lesional scalp punch biopsies and peripheral blood, both collected for the study. The V segment lost 2 bases and the J segment 6 bases; nucleotides outside the gene matches: 3. The germline V gene has CDR1 SEHNR and CDR2 FQNEAQ (reference sequence). The CDR3 loop spans 14 amino acids. Sequencing relied on a cDNA template that was reverse transcribed from extracted RNA. Assay: immunoSEQ multiplex PCR; the TCRdb copy retains only in-frame clones and omits some. The table lists hundreds of thousands of clones, about two thirds of them singletons.

The chain couples TRBV7-9 to TRBJ2-1, with 8 bases identical to TRBD2. Here the sequenced sample was CD4+ T cells sorted from blood, taken at week 0. This receptor was taken from a human donor with alopecia areata. Here the CDR3 reads CASSLPGGLNEQFF. For the CDR3, the DNA is TGTGCCAGCAGCTTACCGGGGGGGCTCAATGAGCAGTTCTTC. Variable domain in full (rest from reference TRBV7-9 and TRBJ2-1): DTGVSQNPRHKITKRGQNVTFRCDPISEHNRLYWYRQTLGQGPEFLTYFQNEAQLEKSRLLSDRFSAERPKGSFSTLEIQRTEQGDSAMYLCASSLPGGLNEQFFGPGTRLTVL.